This T cell receptor (beta chain) is drawn from a study of shared clonotypes between healthy human individuals (dated by TCRdb to the early 2020s). For context, the study as a whole: A couple of women and a few men aged 18 to 49 years were included in the cohort. Per donor, three plates each were used for CD4 naive and CD4 memory, two for CD8 naive, and one for CD8 memory. The study deeply sequenced blood TCR repertoires of several healthy adults to estimate repertoire size and the extent of clonotype sharing between individuals. To increase sequencing depth and limit assay-specific biases, TCR repertoire library preparation and sequencing were carried out by different laboratories using diverse techniques. Each donor's leukapheresis produced roughly between roughly 0.85 and 10 billion PBMCs. Overall study outcomes, separate from this receptor: Compared with non-shared clonotypes, clonotypes shared by all four sorted-subset donors had higher generation probabilities. Across a few donors, around 5.4% of naive CD4, roughly 3.5% of naive CD8, 2% to 2.5% of memory CD4, and over 0.35% of memory CD8 clonotypes were shared. Sampling was restricted to blood, and TCR repertoires in tissues likely differ from the TCR repertoires found in blood. Rarefaction of sorted-subset datasets indicated incomplete sequencing despite the large sequencing depth. Because the study included only a small number of donors, the genetic and exposure-history diversity represented was limited. Estimated clonotype richness was generally larger for naive than for memory subsets. Based on pairwise subsampling, the degree of clonotype sharing among donors was expected to be affected by sequencing depth.

The germline V gene (reference sequence) yields MNHEY for CDR1 and SMNVEV for CDR2. V and J lose 7 bases and 2 bases, and a span of 20 bases separates them. Reading from cysteine to phenylalanine, the CDR3 counts 16 amino acids. The kept DNA is CDR3 alone, 48 bases in frame from the first base. With regard to this clone: Its antigen remains undetermined. Base qualities are not provided; no much larger clone lies one nucleotide away.

Healthy HIV-negative adults with no recently reported acute infections or vaccinations were included as donors. Every donor was a Caucasian adult residing in Nashville, Tennessee, USA. CD4+ T cells were enriched through magnetic negative selection, after which naive cells were positively selected on CD45RA and the remaining negative fraction served as the memory subset. Blood was obtained by leukapheresis, after which PBMCs were separated by Ficoll-Histopaque density gradient centrifugation and cryopreserved in liquid nitrogen vapor phase. Analytical flow cytometry was used to check the purity and quantity of each magnetically sorted T cell population. Genomic DNA was isolated from every sorted fraction and measured by UV absorbance on a Nanodrop 2000c. Using the deep immunoSEQ assay, TCR CDR3 regions were amplified from genomic DNA by multiplex PCR. For each cell subset, the extracted genomic DNA was distributed evenly across all wells of several immunoSEQ 96-well plates, and each plate served as one replicate. For sorted subsets, around 200 ng genomic DNA, equal to 25,000 to 35,000 T cell genomes, was loaded into each replicate PCR. Purified libraries were measured with a Qubit 3.0 fluorometer, size-checked on a Bioanalyzer 2100, and measured again with the KAPA Library Quantification kit. Every immunoSEQ 96-well plate was sequenced on a separate single-read 150-cycle Illumina NextSeq 550 flow cell. The source study handled its data this way. Because only junctional sequences without quality scores were contained in the immunoSEQ output, filtering matching that applied to full-length reads could not be performed. To assign V/J genes and CDR3, sequences were annotated against IMGT germline references using PyIR, a Python wrapper for IgBLAST v1.9. Reads with weak V/J assignments (E-value above 1e-6), missing CDR3, stop codons, out-of-frame junctions, or ambiguous translated residues were removed. V3J clonotypes were defined as sequences sharing an identical inferred V gene, J gene, and CDR3 amino acid sequence. Percentage overlap between repertoires was computed as shared unique clonotypes divided by the size of the smaller repertoire. Repertoire richness was assessed with RTK rarefaction, the Chao1 estimator, and Recon v2.1 estimates of unobserved clonotypes. Generation probabilities for all TCRbeta clonotypes obtained by the gDNA method from a few donors were computed using OLGA. TCRdb holds this immuneACCESS table with in-frame rearrangements only. Some clones are missing; in checked studies, unresolved V genes explain under half, and the rest has no known cause. The DNA was the basis for D and trimming; V, J and clone size are from that table. This sample gives about 1 million clones in total; 75% to 80% of them show up just once. The top ten clonotypes cover about 0.52% of the sample.

Sequencing input: memory CD4+ T cells from PBMCs. Taken with the paper, the label for cell subset or site translates to: CD45RA-negative fraction. The chain links TRBV27 with TRBJ1-1, with the D gene not clear enough to name. The sequence was collected from a man younger than 35 in good health. Some clones in this sample may be carry-over from other donors' samples. The DNA is as follows: TGTGCCAGCACCCCTTACCGGGCGGGAGCCAACACTGAAGCTTTCTTT. Its amino acids are CASTPYRAGANTEAFF.